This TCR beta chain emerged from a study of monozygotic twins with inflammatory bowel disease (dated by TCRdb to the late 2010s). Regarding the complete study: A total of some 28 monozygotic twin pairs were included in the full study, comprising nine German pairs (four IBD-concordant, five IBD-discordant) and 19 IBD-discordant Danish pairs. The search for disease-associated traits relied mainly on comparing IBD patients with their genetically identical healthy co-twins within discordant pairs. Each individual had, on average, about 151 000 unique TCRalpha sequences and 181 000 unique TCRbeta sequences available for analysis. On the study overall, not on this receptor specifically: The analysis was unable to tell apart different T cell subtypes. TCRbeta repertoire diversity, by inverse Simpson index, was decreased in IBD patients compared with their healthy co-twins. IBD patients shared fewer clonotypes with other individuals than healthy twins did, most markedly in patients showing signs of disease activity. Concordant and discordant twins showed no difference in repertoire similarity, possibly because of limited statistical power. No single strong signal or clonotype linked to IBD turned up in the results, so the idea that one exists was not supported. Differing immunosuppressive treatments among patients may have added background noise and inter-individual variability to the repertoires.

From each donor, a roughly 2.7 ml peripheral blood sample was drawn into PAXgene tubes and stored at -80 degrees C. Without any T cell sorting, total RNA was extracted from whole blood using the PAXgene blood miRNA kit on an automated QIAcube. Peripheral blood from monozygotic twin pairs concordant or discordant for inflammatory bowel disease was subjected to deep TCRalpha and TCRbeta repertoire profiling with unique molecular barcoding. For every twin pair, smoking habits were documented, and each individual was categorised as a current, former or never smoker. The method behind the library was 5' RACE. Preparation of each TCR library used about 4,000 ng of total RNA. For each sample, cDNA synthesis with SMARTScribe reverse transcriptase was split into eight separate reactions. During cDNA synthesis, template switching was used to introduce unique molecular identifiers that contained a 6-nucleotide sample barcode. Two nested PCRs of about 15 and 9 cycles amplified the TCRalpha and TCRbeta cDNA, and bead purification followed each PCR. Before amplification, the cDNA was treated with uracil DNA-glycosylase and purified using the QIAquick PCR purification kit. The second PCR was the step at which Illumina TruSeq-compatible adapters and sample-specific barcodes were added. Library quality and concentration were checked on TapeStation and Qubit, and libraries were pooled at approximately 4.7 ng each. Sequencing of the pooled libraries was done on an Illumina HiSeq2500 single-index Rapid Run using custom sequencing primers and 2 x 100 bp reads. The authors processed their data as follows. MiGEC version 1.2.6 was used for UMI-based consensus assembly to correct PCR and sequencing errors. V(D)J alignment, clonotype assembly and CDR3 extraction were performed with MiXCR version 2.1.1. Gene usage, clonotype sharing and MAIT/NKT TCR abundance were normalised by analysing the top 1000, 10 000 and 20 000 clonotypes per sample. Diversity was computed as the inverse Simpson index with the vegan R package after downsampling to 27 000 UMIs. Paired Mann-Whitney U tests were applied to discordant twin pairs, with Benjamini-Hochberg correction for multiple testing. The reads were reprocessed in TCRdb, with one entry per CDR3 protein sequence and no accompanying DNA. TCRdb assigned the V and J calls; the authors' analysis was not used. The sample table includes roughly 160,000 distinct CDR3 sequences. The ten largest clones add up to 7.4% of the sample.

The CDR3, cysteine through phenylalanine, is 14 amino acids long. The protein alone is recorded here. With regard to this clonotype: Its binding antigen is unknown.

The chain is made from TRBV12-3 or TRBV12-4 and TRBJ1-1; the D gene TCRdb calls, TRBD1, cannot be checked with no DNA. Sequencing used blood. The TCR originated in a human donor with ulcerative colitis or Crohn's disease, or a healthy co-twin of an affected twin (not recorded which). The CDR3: CASRLFRENTEAFF.